This TCR beta chain is drawn from a study of human T cells and chemical hapten exposure. Study details: Small pooled library volume differences mainly caused per-sample TCR yield variation.

The CDR3 covers 12 residues. Germline V CDR1 and CDR2: SQVTM, ANQGSEA. Trimming removed 0 bases at V and 7 bases at J, with 7 bases between. A single record per CDR3 protein comes from TCRdb applying MiXCR to the RACE reads. This table holds approximately 90,000 distinct CDR3 sequences, approximately 9% found once. Described time point: pre-sensitization, week 0. Treatment given: therapeutic diphenylcyclopropenone sensitization with weekly scalp DPC. Samples of blood were obtained prior to the application of each patch test. This clonotype was seen repeatedly, ten times or more. The clonotype was recovered from a middle-aged man with alopecia areata. Some clones in this sample may be carry-over from other donors' samples. The J gene is TRBJ2-1, the V gene TRBV29-1; D not resolved. The sample here was whole blood, taken in connection with sensitization to the hapten diphenylcyclopropenone (DPC). The CDR3 sequence: CSVEEYWNEQFF. The CDR3 nucleotides are TGCAGCGTTGAAGAGTACTGGAATGAGCAGTTCTTC.